This T cell receptor (beta chain) was sequenced for a study of cytomegalovirus exposure and HLA in healthy donors. Study information: The early release's HLA-typed donors yielded some 85 million unique TCRs.

General observations from the study: The study labeled about 160 TCR beta chains cytomegalovirus-associated.

The CDR3 consists of 13 residues. V shed 1 base, J shed 7 bases, and the junction held 2 bases outside the gene matches. Germline V gene sequence: CDR1 MGHRA, CDR2 YSYEKL. In the case of this clone: Its cognate antigen is unknown.

PCR primers comprised 60 Vbeta and 13 Jbeta primers. Libraries were prepared by immunoSEQ multiplex PCR; TCRdb keeps only in-frame clonotypes and omits some of them. The record lists 100,000 to 150,000 clones, of which the ten most abundant hold under 3.5%. This clonotype was sampled from a man younger than 40 in good health and CMV-seronegative. The rearrangement joins TRBV4-1 to TRBJ2-3; 7 bases match TRBD2. The material sequenced was PBMCs. Here the CDR3 reads CASSQGGGNTQYF. CDR3 coding DNA: TGCGCCAGCAGCCAAGGGGGAGGGAATACGCAGTATTTT.